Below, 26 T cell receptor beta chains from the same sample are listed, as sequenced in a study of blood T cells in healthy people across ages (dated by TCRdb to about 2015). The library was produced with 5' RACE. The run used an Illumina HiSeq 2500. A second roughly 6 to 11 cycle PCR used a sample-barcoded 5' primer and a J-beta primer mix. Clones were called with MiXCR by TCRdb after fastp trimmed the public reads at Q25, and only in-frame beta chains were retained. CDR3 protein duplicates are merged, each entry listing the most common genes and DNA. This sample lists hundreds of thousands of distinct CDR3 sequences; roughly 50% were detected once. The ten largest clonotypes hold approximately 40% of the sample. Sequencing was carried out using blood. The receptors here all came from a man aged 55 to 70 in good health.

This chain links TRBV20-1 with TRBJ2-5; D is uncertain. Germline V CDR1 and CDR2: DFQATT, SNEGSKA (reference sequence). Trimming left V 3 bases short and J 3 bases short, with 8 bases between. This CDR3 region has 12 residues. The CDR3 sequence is CSASRAEETQYF. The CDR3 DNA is TGCAGTGCTAGTAGGGCAGAAGAGACCCAGTACTTC.

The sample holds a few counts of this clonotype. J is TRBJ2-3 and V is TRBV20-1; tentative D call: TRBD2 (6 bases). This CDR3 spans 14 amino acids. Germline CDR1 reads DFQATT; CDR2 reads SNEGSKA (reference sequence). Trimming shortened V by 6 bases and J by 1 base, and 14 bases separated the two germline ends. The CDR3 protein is CSANGLKRTDTQYF. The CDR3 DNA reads TGCAGTGCCAACGGACTAAAACGCACAGATACGCAGTATTTT.

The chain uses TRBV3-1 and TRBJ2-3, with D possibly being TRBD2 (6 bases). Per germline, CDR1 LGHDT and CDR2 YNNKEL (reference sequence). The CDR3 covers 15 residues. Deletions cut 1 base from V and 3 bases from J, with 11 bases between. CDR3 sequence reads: CASSQVSGGTDTQYF. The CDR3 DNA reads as TGTGCCAGCAGCCAAGTTAGCGGAGGAACAGATACGCAGTATTTT.

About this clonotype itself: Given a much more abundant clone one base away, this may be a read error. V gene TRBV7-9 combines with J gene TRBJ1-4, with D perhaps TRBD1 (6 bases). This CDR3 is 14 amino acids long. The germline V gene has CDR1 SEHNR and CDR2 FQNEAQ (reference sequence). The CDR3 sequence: CASSLQGSGEKPFF. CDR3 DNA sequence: TGTGCCAGCAGCCTACAGGGTTCGGGTGAAAAACCGTTTTTT.

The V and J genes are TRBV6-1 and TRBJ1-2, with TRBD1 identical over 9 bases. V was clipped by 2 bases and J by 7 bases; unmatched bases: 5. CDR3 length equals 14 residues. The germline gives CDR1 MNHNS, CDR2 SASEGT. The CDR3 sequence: CASSELQGAGGYTF. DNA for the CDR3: TGTGCCAGCAGTGAACTACAGGGGGCTGGTGGCTACACCTTC.

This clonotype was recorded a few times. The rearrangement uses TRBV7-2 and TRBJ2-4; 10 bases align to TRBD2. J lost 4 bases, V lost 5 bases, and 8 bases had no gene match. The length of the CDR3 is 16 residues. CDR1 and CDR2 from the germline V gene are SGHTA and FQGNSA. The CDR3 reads CASSPSLAGDKNIQYF. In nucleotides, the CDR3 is TGTGCCAGCAGCCCCAGCCTAGCGGGGGATAAAAACATTCAGTACTTC.

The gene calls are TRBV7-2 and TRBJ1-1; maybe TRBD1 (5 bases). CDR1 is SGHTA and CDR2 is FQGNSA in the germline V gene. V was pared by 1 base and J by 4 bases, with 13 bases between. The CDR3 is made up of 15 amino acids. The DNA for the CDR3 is TGTGCCAGCAGCTTAGACCTTGGGGGGAGCACTGAAGCTTTCTTT. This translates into CASSLDLGGSTEAFF.

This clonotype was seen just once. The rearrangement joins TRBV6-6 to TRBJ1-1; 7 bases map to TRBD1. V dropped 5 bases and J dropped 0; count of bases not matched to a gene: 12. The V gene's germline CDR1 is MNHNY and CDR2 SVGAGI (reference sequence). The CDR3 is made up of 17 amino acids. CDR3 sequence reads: CASSTPTGYGVNTEAFF. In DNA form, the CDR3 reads TGTGCCAGCAGTACGCCGACAGGGTACGGGGTGAACACTGAAGCTTTCTTT.

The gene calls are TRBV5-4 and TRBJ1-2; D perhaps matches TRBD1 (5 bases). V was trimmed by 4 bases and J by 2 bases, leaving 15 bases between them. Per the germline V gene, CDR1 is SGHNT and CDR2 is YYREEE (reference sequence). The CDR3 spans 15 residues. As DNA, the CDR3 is TGTGCCAGCAGCCAGGGATCAGGGCGGAACTATGGCTACACCTTC. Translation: CASSQGSGRNYGYTF.

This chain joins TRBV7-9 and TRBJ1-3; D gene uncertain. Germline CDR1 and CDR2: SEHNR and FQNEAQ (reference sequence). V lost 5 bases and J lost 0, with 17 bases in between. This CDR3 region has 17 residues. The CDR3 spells CASSLDLGRNSGNTIYF. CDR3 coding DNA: TGTGCCAGCAGCCTAGATCTGGGCAGAAACTCTGGAAACACCATATATTTT.

CDR3 in amino acids: CASSLRGGPGTGIRNEQFF. CDR3 nucleotides: TGTGCCAGCAGCTTACGTGGGGGGCCCGGGACAGGGATAAGGAATGAGCAGTTCTTC. The V and J genes are TRBV7-2 and TRBJ2-1; 9 positions agree with TRBD1. Trimming took 2 bases from V and 7 from J; bases not matched to a gene: 18. CDR1 and CDR2 (germline): SGHTA, FQGNSA. The CDR3 extends over 19 amino acids.

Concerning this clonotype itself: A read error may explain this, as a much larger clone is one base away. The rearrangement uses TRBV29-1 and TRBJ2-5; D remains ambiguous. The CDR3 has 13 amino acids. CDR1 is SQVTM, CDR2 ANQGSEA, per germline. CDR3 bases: TGCAGCGTTGATCCGGCAAACCAAGGGACCCAGTACTTC. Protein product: CSVDPANQGTQYF.

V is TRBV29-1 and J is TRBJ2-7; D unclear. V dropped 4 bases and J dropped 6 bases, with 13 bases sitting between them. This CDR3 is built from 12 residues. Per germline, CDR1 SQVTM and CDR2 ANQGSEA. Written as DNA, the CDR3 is TGCAGCGTTGTGCCCGGATCAGGCGAGCAGTACTTC. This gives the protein CSVVPGSGEQYF.

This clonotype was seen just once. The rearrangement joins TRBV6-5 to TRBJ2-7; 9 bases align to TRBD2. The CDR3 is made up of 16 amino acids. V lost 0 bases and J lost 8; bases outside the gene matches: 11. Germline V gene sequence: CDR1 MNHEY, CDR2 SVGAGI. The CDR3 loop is CASSYSRPAGGGKQYF. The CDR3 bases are TGTGCCAGCAGTTACTCGAGGCCAGCGGGGGGAGGCAAGCAGTACTTC.

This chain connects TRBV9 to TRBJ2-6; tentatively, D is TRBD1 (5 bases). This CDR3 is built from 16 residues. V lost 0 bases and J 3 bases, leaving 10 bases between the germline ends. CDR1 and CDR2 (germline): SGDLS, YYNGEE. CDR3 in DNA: TGTGCCAGCAGCGTAGAAGGGGCCATTGGGGCCAACGTCCTGACTTTC. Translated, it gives CASSVEGAIGANVLTF. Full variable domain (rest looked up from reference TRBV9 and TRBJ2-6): DSGVTQTPKHLITATGQRVTLRCSPRSGDLSVYWYQQSLDQGLQFLIQYYNGEERAKGNILERFSAQQFPDLHSELNLSSLELGDSALYFCASSVEGAIGANVLTFGAGSRLTVL.

This chain's CDR3 is CASSSGQGLYNEQYF. In DNA form, the CDR3 reads TGTGCCAGCAGCTCGGGACAGGGCCTCTACAATGAGCAGTACTTC. The chain carries TRBV7-9 and TRBJ2-1; 9 nucleotides agree with TRBD1. The J call may be faulty, since TRBJ2-7 better matches the DNA end. The CDR3 extends over 15 amino acids. Germline V gives CDR1 SEHNR, CDR2 FQNEAQ (reference sequence).

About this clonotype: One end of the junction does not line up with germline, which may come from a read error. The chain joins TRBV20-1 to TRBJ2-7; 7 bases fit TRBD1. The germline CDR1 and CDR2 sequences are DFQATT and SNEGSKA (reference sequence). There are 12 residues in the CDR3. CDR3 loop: CSARGTDYEQYF. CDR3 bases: TGCAGTGCAAGAGGGACAGACTACGAGCAGTACTTC.

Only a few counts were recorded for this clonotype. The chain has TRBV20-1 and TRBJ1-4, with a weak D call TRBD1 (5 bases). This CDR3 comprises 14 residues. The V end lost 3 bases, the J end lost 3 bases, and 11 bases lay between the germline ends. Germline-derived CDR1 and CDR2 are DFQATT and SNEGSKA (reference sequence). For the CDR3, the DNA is TGCAGTGCTAGGGGGGGACTGCCTAATGAAAAACTGTTTTTT. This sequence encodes CSARGGLPNEKLFF.

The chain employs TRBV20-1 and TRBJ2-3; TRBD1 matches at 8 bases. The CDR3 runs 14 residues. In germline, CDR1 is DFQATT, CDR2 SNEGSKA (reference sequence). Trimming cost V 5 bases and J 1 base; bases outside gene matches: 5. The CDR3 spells CSAHADRGTDTQYF. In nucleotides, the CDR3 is TGCAGTGCTCATGCGGACAGGGGCACAGATACGCAGTATTTT.

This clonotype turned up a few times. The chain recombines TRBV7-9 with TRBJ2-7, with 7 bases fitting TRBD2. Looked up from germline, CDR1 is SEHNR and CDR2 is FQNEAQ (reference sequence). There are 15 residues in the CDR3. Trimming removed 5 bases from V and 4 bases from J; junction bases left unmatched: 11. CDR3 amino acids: CASSGSGAPTYEQYF. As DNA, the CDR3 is TGTGCCAGCAGCGGAAGCGGGGCCCCAACATACGAGCAGTACTTC.

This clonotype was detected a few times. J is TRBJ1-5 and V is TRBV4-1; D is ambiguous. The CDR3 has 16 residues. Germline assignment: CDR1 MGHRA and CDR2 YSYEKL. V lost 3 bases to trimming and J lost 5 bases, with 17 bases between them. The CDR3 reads CASSHVGPDGDQPQHF. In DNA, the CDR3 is TGCGCCAGCAGCCACGTTGGACCCGATGGGGATCAGCCCCAGCATTTT.

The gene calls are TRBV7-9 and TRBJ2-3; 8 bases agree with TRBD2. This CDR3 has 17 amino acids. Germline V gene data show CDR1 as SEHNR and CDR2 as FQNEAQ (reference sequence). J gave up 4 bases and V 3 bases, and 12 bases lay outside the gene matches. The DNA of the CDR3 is TGTGCCAGCAGCTTCTTAGCGGGGCCAGTTGGTTCAGATACGCAGTATTTT. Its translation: CASSFLAGPVGSDTQYF.

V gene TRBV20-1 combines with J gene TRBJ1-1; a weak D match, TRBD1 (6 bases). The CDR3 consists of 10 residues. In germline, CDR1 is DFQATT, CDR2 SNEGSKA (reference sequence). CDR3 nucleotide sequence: TGCAGGGGGTCAGGGGTTGAAGCTTTCTTT. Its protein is CRGSGVEAFF.

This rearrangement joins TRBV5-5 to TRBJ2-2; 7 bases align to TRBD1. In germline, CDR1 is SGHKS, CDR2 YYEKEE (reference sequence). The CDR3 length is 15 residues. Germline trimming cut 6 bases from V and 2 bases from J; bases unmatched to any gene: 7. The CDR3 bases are TGTGCCAGCAACCACAGGGGATTAAACACCGGGGAGCTGTTTTTT. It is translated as CASNHRGLNTGELFF. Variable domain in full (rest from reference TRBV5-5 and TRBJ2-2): DAGVTQSPTHLIKTRGQQVTLRCSPISGHKSVSWYQQVLGQGPQFIFQYYEKEERGRGNFPDRFSARQFPNYSSELNVNALLLGDSALYLCASNHRGLNTGELFFGEGSRLTVL.

The CDR3 region is CASSLFYGTGASTGELFF. The CDR3 DNA reads as TGTGCCAGCAGTTTATTTTATGGGACAGGGGCTTCGACCGGGGAGCTGTTTTTT. The chain recombines TRBV27 with TRBJ2-2; 10 bases map to TRBD1. V lost 1 base to trimming and J lost 5 bases; unmatched junction nucleotides: 10. The CDR3 spans 18 residues. Germline assignment: CDR1 MNHEY and CDR2 SMNVEV (reference sequence).

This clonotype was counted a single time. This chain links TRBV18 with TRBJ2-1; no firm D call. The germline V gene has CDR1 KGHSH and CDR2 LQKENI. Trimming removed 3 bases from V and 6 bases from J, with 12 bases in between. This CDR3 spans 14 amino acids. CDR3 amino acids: CASSPRSEANEQFF. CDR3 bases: TGTGCCAGCTCACCGAGGTCGGAAGCCAATGAGCAGTTCTTC.